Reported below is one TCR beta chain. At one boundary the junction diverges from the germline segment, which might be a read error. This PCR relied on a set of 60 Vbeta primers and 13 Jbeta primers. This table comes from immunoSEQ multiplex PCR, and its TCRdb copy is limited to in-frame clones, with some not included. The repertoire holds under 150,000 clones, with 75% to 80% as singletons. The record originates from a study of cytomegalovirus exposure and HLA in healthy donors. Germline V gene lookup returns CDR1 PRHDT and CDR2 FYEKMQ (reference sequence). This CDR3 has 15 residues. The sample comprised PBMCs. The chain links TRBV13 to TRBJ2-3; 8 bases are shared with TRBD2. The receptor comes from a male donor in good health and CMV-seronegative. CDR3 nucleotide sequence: TGTGCCAGCAGACCCCCGGGACTAGGGCCAGATACGCTGTATTTT. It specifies CASRPPGLGPDTLYF.